Each of the 23 T cell receptor beta chains below was sequenced from the same sample in a study of molecular identifiers for immune sequencing clone quantification. TCRdb re-analysed the PCR reads in MiXCR, keeping a single row per CDR3 protein. Of more than 85,000 distinct CDR3 sequences detected, roughly a third appear once; the ten largest clones hold approximately 4%. What was sequenced was naive CD8+ T cells from blood, with Jurkat cell RNA spiked in. Specified subset: FACS-sorted CD8+CD4-CCR7+CD45RA+ naive T cells. The receptors derive from a human donor in good health. Some libraries in this study had Jurkat cell RNA spiked in.

In its sample, this clonotype was seen many times. This chain connects TRBV7-2 to TRBJ2-2; 7 bases match TRBD2. V shed 2 bases and J 2 bases; nucleotides not matched to a gene: 5. Germline CDR1 reads SGHTA; CDR2 reads FQGNSA. This CDR3 is 16 amino acids long. The CDR3 spells CASSLRLAENTGELFF. The CDR3 DNA sequence: TGTGCCAGCAGCTTACGGCTAGCGGAAAACACCGGGGAGCTGTTTTTT. The full variable domain, with the rest looked up from reference TRBV7-2 and TRBJ2-2, is GAGVSQSPSNKVTEKGKDVELRCDPISGHTALYWYRQSLGQGLEFLIYFQGNSAPDKSGLPSDRFSAERTGGSVSTLTIQRTQQEDSAVYLCASSLRLAENTGELFFGEGSRLTVL.

The chain carries TRBV6-2 or TRBV6-3 and TRBJ1-1; TRBD1 might be the D (5 bases). There are 14 residues in the CDR3. The V and J ends lost 6 bases and 2 bases respectively, with 13 bases between them. CDR1 is MNHEY and CDR2 is SVGEGT in the germline V gene. The CDR3 DNA reads TGTGCCAGCAGAAGCTACAGGACCAACACTGAAGCTTTCTTT. It is translated as CASRSYRTNTEAFF.

The chain carries TRBV10-3 and TRBJ2-7; D might be TRBD2 (5 bases). This CDR3 is built from 11 residues. CDR1 ENHRY and CDR2 SYGVKD come from the germline V gene. V was shortened by 10 bases and J by 6 bases, with 13 bases between the two germline ends. The chain's CDR3 is CATLTAGEQYF. The CDR3, as DNA: TGTGCCACCTTGACTGCGGGCGAGCAGTACTTC.

V gene TRBV4-2 combines with J gene TRBJ2-3; 8 nucleotides line up with TRBD2. Germline loops: CDR1 LGHNA, CDR2 YNFKEQ. V shed 8 bases, J shed 5 bases, and the junction held 12 bases outside the gene matches. The CDR3 has 15 residues. The CDR3: CASCLRAGGGDTQYF. CDR3 nucleotide sequence: TGTGCCAGCTGCCTTAGGGCGGGAGGTGGAGATACGCAGTATTTT.

At least ten counts were recorded for this clonotype. The rearrangement links TRBV5-6 to TRBJ1-1; the D gene is possibly TRBD1 (5 bases). V was cut by 4 bases and J by 3 bases, with 10 bases left in between. Germline CDR1 SGHDT, CDR2 YYEEEE. This CDR3 is 13 amino acids long. The CDR3 region has the DNA TGTGCCAGCAGCAGCGACAGAGACACTGAAGCTTTCTTT. Protein product: CASSSDRDTEAFF.

This clonotype was seen many times. The chain joins TRBV7-6 to TRBJ2-2, with D tentatively TRBD1 (5 bases). Germline V gene lookup returns CDR1 SGHVS and CDR2 FNYEAQ. The CDR3 has 14 residues. V was trimmed by 4 bases and J by 4 bases, leaving 10 bases between them. CDR3 DNA sequence: TGTGCCAGCAGCTGGGGCCGCGGCACCGGGGAGCTGTTTTTT. As protein: CASSWGRGTGELFF.

This clonotype was seen a handful of times. The rearrangement uses TRBV28 and TRBJ2-7, with TRBD2 identical over 10 bases. This CDR3 has 14 residues. With 7 bases clipped from V and 7 bases from J, the junction kept 10 bases outside the gene matches. Looked up from germline, CDR1 is MDHEN and CDR2 is SYDVKM. The CDR3 DNA is TGTGCCAGCATCCCCAGCGGGAGGGGCGGAGAGCAGTACTTC. This codes for CASIPSGRGGEQYF.

In its sample, this clonotype was seen many times. The gene calls are TRBV19 and TRBJ1-1; perhaps TRBD1 as D (6 bases). The V and J ends lost 9 bases and 0 bases respectively, with 17 bases between them. CDR3 length equals 15 residues. Germline V gene sequence: CDR1 LNHDA, CDR2 SQIVND (reference sequence). In DNA, the CDR3 is TGTGCCAGCCACTGGACAGCGAATATGAACACTGAAGCTTTCTTT. Its translation: CASHWTANMNTEAFF.

The rearrangement joins TRBV7-3 to TRBJ2-2; TRBD2 agrees at 10 bases. The germline CDR1 and CDR2 sequences are SGHTA and FQGTGA. This CDR3 spans 15 amino acids. V trimming: 5 bases; J trimming: 4 bases; junction bases outside the gene matches: 4. The CDR3 nucleotides read TGTGCCAGCAGCCAACTAGCGGGGAGCACCGGGGAGCTGTTTTTT. Translating gives CASSQLAGSTGELFF.

This clonotype was counted ten times or more. The chain has TRBV12-3 or TRBV12-4 and TRBJ2-3; 8 positions agree with TRBD2. The CDR3 totals 15 residues. Germline trimming cut 4 bases from V and 6 bases from J; bases unmatched to any gene: 9. The DNA of the CDR3 is TGTGCCAGCAGTTCCCCGGGACTAGAGGGGGATACGCAGTATTTT. It translates to CASSSPGLEGDTQYF.

This clonotype occurred a few times. This rearrangement joins TRBV19 to TRBJ2-7, with 12 bases identical to TRBD1. V gave up 5 bases and J gave up 2 bases; unmatched junction bases: 4. The germline CDR1 and CDR2 sequences are LNHDA and SQIVND (reference sequence). The CDR3 totals 15 residues. The CDR3 region is CASSRDRGPTYEQYF. CDR3 DNA sequence: TGTGCCAGTAGTCGGGACAGGGGGCCTACCTACGAGCAGTACTTC.

Note on this clonotype: A junction end diverges from the germline sequence, so it may reflect a read error. The chain employs TRBV13 and TRBJ2-3, with D perhaps assigned TRBD1 or TRBD2 (6 bases each). The germline gives CDR1 PRHDT, CDR2 FYEKMQ (reference sequence). The CDR3 extends over 15 amino acids. DNA for the CDR3: TGTACCAGCAGCTTAAGGCCCGGGGGCGCAGATACGCAGTATTTT. This sequence encodes CTSSLRPGGADTQYF.

The gene calls are TRBV2 and TRBJ2-7, with 9 bases identical to TRBD2. The CDR3 loop spans 17 amino acids. With 3 bases clipped from V and 4 bases from J, the junction kept 13 bases outside the gene matches. Germline CDR1 is SNHLY and CDR2 is FYNNEI. CDR3 sequence reads: CASSDLMRSSGTYEQYF. Here the CDR3 DNA reads TGTGCCAGCAGTGACCTCATGCGGTCTAGCGGGACGTACGAGCAGTACTTC.

This clonotype was detected ten times or more. The chain has TRBV29-1 and TRBJ1-2, with D uncertain. CDR1 and CDR2 (germline): SQVTM, ANQGSEA. V lost 3 bases and J 1 base, leaving 9 bases between the germline ends. The CDR3 is 13 residues long. The CDR3 protein is CSVDSGSNYGYTF. The CDR3 bases are TGCAGCGTTGATTCTGGGAGTAACTATGGCTACACCTTC.

The J gene is TRBJ2-2, the V gene TRBV5-4, with D possibly TRBD2 on 6 matching bases. Per germline, CDR1 SGHNT and CDR2 YYREEE (reference sequence). The CDR3 contains 16 residues. Trimming took off 2 bases at V and 3 bases at J, with 14 bases between the two ends. In DNA form, the CDR3 reads TGTGCCAGCAGCTTTCCGGTGGGAGGCGACACCGGGGAGCTGTTTTTT. This gives the protein CASSFPVGGDTGELFF.

This clonotype occurred a few times. The chain couples TRBV2 to TRBJ2-4; 10 bases line up with TRBD2. The CDR3 loop spans 18 amino acids. Germline V gives CDR1 SNHLY, CDR2 FYNNEI. V dropped 7 bases and J dropped 0; count of bases not matched to a gene: 12. The CDR3 sequence: CASMELAGADLAKNIQYF. The CDR3 DNA is TGTGCCAGCATGGAGCTAGCGGGAGCCGACCTAGCCAAAAACATTCAGTACTTC.

This clonotype appeared many times. This sequence joins TRBV12-3 or TRBV12-4 and TRBJ2-4, with D possibly being TRBD1 (5 bases). The CDR3 runs to 13 residues. V was shortened by 6 bases and J by 1 base, with 7 bases between the two germline ends. DNA of the CDR3: TGTGCCAGCAGGCCAGGGGCCAAAAACATTCAGTACTTC. Amino acids: CASRPGAKNIQYF.

This chain links TRBV10-1 with TRBJ2-7; D is undetermined. Trimming stripped 0 bases from V and 3 bases from J, with 3 bases between. Germline CDR1 is WNHNN and CDR2 is SYGVQD (reference sequence). This CDR3 region has 12 residues. The DNA of the CDR3 is TGCGCCAGCAGTGAGTCTGTCTACGAGCAGTACTTC. This encodes CASSESVYEQYF.

To note about this clonotype: In this CDR3 the conserved last residue, phenylalanine or tryptophan, is missing, so a read error is likely. This sequence joins TRBV4-3 and TRBJ2-7; D is undetermined. The CDR3 spans 16 residues. The germline V gene has CDR1 LGHNA and CDR2 YSLEER. Trimming removed 0 bases from V and 3 bases from J, with 15 bases in between. The CDR3 bases are TGCGCCAGCAGCCAAGATCGGTTAGGCATTGGCTACGAGCAGTACATC. This gives the protein CASSQDRLGIGYEQYI.

This clonotype came up a few times. V and J are TRBV11-2 and TRBJ2-7, with 7 bases aligning to TRBD1. CDR3 length: 14 residues. The germline CDR1 and CDR2 sequences are SGHAT and FQNNGV. With V trimmed by 4 bases and J by 1 base, 4 bases remained unmatched. The CDR3 DNA sequence: TGTGCCAGCAGCTACCGGGACAGTTCCTACGAGCAGTACTTC. Its protein is CASSYRDSSYEQYF. The full variable domain, its missing parts supplied by reference TRBV11-2 and TRBJ2-7, is EAGVAQSPRYKIIEKRQSVAFWCNPISGHATLYWYQQILGQGPKLLIQFQNNGVVDDSQLPKDRFSAERLKGVDSTLKIQPAKLEDSAVYLCASSYRDSSYEQYFGPGTRLTVT.

A word on this clonotype: Because it lacks the conserved phenylalanine or tryptophan at the end, this CDR3 is likely a read error. This chain's CDR3 is CASYTGSTIYS. The CDR3 region has the DNA TGTGCCAGCTATACCGGAAGCACCATATATTCT. The chain uses TRBV7-9 and TRBJ1-3; no definite D call. CDR3 length equals 11 residues. Per the germline V gene, CDR1 is SEHNR and CDR2 is FQNEAQ (reference sequence).

The chain recombines TRBV6-6 with TRBJ2-7; D gene ambiguous. The germline V and J ends were trimmed by 2 bases and 3 bases, with 14 bases remaining between them. The germline V gene encodes CDR1 MNHNY and CDR2 SVGAGI (reference sequence). This CDR3 comprises 15 residues. CDR3 region: CASSYGTVLYYEQYF. The CDR3 nucleotides read TGTGCCAGCAGTTACGGAACAGTGCTATACTACGAGCAGTACTTC.

The rearrangement joins TRBV13 to TRBJ1-5; D might be TRBD1 (5 bases). Germline values: CDR1 PRHDT, CDR2 FYEKMQ (reference sequence). The CDR3 runs 14 residues. Trimming removed 4 bases at V and 3 bases at J, with 10 bases between. CDR3 in DNA: TGTGCCAGCAGCTGGGGACTGGACAATCAGCCCCAGCATTTT. It is translated as CASSWGLDNQPQHF. Full variable domain (outside the CDR3, taken from reference TRBV13 and TRBJ1-5): AAGVIQSPRHLIKEKRETATLKCYPIPRHDTVYWYQQGPGQDPQFLISFYEKMQSDKGSIPDRFSAQQFSDYHSELNMSSLELGDSALYFCASSWGLDNQPQHFGDGTRLSIL.